This T cell receptor (beta chain) was observed in a study of T cells in tumors after PD-1 blockade. Background on the study: A subset received ongoing vismodegib 150 mg daily alongside anti-PD-1 therapy. Tumor samples yielded 20 to 25-fold more depth than single-cell TCR sequencing. Study-wide points: After therapy, most expanded exhausted CD8+ clones were absent pre-treatment, suggesting clonal replacement.

This CDR3 has 15 amino acids. V was clipped by 0 bases and J by 7 bases; unmatched bases: 6. Germline CDR1 and CDR2: LGHNA and YNFKEQ. Worth noting for this clone: Its antigen is as yet unknown.

Produced via immunoSEQ multiplex PCR; TCRdb's table is partial and in-frame only. The data show around 14,000 clones, roughly 70% seen once. Source: tumor tissue, taken after anti-PD-1 treatment. The sequence was obtained from a human donor with cutaneous squamous cell carcinoma. The chain combines TRBV4-2 with TRBJ1-2, with 9 bases matching TRBD1. CDR3 amino acids: CASSQDEQGAFGYTF. DNA of the CDR3: TGTGCCAGCAGCCAAGATGAACAGGGGGCCTTTGGCTACACCTTC.